This TCR beta chain emerged from a study of blood T cells in healthy people across ages. This clonotype has only a few counts. Sample-barcoded 5' priming and a J-beta primer mix drove a second PCR of roughly 6 to 12 cycles. Each cDNA molecule received a tag from a template-switch adaptor that had 12 random nucleotides. Each CDR3 protein is one row after TCRdb ran MiXCR on the 5' RACE reads. The sample has approximately 2,000,000 distinct CDR3 sequences, approximately 39% seen once; the top ten hold 23%. This CDR3 contains 12 residues. CDR1 SQVTM and CDR2 ANQGSEA come from the germline V gene. The germline V and J ends were trimmed by 2 bases and 6 bases, with 10 bases remaining between them.

The rearrangement links TRBV29-1 to TRBJ1-1; no definite D call. Sequencing was done on a sample of blood. The TCR was taken from a human donor in good health. In DNA form, the CDR3 reads TGCAGCGTTGAAAGGGAAAGCCCTGAAGCTTTCTTT. Protein: CSVERESPEAFF.